This TCR beta chain was recorded in a study of CD8 T cells in ankylosing spondylitis (dated by TCRdb to 2016 to 2017). About the study as a whole: T cell receptor beta repertoires were profiled in healthy donors and ankylosing spondylitis patients so that disease-linked TCR variants could be found. Peripheral blood was sampled, and synovial fluid was additionally collected from ankylosing spondylitis patients. The full study cohort comprised around 25 ankylosing spondylitis patients and around 100 healthy donors.

Sequenced using an Illumina HiSeq 2500. Quantitative 5'-RACE with molecular barcodes was the method used to prepare the TCR beta libraries. The study's processing was this. A new computational method, built on a probabilistic model of VDJ rearrangement, was used to identify disease-linked TCR variants. TCRdb applied fastp at Q25 and MiXCR to the public reads, then kept only in-frame beta chains. Duplicate CDR3 protein sequences are folded into a single record with the most common DNA and genes. TCRdb's processing, not the authors', yielded these V and J calls. The sample table shows around 140,000 distinct CDR3 sequences, and 17% are seen once. The ten largest make up 33% of the sample. This clonotype has only a few counts. Its antigen is unknown. Nothing much larger sits one base from this clone, and base qualities are not available. Results the study describes overall, beyond this receptor: The disease-linked clones had a CD8+ phenotype and were found at relatively low frequencies in peripheral blood. Some TCR beta motif variants had previously been reported in synovial fluid and blood of reactive arthritis patients, which suggested common disease-initiation mechanisms. A TCR beta motif made up of eight or nine highly homologous amino acid variants appeared to be characteristic of blood from ankylosing spondylitis patients. The disease-linked clones were reported as significantly enriched in matched synovial fluid samples from ankylosing spondylitis patients.

Sequencing was done on a sample of blood, either unsorted or a sorted T cell fraction (not recorded which). This TCR derives from a male donor with ankylosing spondylitis.

The CDR3 protein is CASSPSELRQGPPYPLHF. Read as DNA, the sequence is TGCGCCAGCAGCCCGTCAGAGTTACGTCAAGGCCCACCTTATCCCCTCCACTTT. The chain is made from TRBV5-1 and TRBJ1-6, with the D segment identity uncertain. The CDR3 covers 18 residues, taking in both the cysteine and the phenylalanine. Of all the DNA, just the CDR3 is kept, 54 bases in frame from base 1. Reading the germline V gene gives CDR1 SGHRS and CDR2 YFSETQ. Cut back by 4 bases and 13 bases, the V and J ends lie 30 bases apart.